This TCR beta chain was profiled in a study of cytomegalovirus exposure and HLA in healthy donors. This CDR3 is built from 11 residues. The J segment lost 14 bases and the V segment lost 4 bases, leaving 5 bases of the junction unmatched. The germline V gene has CDR1 SGHDT and CDR2 YYEEEE. PCR primers comprised 60 Vbeta and 13 Jbeta primers. The protocol was immunoSEQ multiplex PCR, while the TCRdb copy is restricted to in-frame clones and leaves out a portion. The table shows 80,000 to 90,000 clones, with 65% to 85% occurring only once. Sequenced input: PBMCs. The chain carries TRBV5-6 and TRBJ1-2; 10 positions agree with TRBD1. The TCR originated in a young man in good health and CMV-seronegative. CDR3 protein: CASSVGQGVTF. The DNA for the CDR3 is TGTGCCAGCAGCGTAGGACAGGGGGTTACCTTC. The full variable domain, completed using reference TRBV5-6 and TRBJ1-2, is DAGVTQSPTHLIKTRGQQVTLRCSPKSGHDTVSWYQQALGQGPQFIFQYYEEEERQRGNFPDRFSGHQFPNYSSELNVNALLLGDSALYLCASSVGQGVTFGSGTRLTVV.